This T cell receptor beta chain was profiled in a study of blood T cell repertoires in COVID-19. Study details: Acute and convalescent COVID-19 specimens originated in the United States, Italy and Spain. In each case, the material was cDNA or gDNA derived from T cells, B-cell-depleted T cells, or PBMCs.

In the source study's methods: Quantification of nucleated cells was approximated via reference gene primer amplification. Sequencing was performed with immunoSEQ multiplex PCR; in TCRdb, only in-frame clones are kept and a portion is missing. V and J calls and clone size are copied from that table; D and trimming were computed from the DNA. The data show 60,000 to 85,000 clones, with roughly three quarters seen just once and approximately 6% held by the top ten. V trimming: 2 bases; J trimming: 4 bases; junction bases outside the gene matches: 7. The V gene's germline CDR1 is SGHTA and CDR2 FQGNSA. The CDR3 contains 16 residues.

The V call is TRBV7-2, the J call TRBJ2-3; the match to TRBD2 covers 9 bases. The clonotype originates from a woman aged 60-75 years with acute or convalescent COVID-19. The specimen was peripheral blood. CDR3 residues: CASSLLGSGGPDTQYF. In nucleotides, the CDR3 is TGTGCCAGCAGCTTATTGGGTAGCGGGGGTCCAGATACGCAGTATTTT.